Following are 31 T cell receptor beta chains from one sample sequenced in a study of T cells after yellow fever vaccination. TCRdb used MiXCR to reprocess the 5' RACE reads, holding one entry per CDR3 protein. The sample has a few hundred thousand distinct CDR3 sequences, roughly 12% seen once; the top ten hold around 20%. The sample here was PBMCs, taken on the day of the first yellow fever vaccination. The receptor source for this set is a man between 18 and 29 years old who received the YFV17D yellow fever vaccine.

The J gene is TRBJ1-1, the V gene TRBV6-2 or TRBV6-3; a possible D gene is TRBD1 (6 bases). CDR1 is MNHEY, CDR2 SVGEGT, per germline. The CDR3 has 13 residues. The germline V and J ends were trimmed by 6 bases and 3 bases, with 11 bases remaining between them. CDR3 coding DNA: TGTGCCAGCAGATACAGGGCGGACACTGAAGCTTTCTTT. Amino acids: CASRYRADTEAFF.

This clonotype was seen a handful of times. This sequence joins TRBV5-4 and TRBJ1-6, with D unclear. The germline V gene encodes CDR1 SGHNT and CDR2 YYREEE (reference sequence). The ends were cut back, 6 bases at V and 0 bases at J, with 13 bases in the middle. The CDR3 length is 16 residues. CDR3 amino acids: CASTKAGSSYNSPLHF. The DNA of the CDR3 is TGTGCCAGCACCAAGGCGGGGAGCTCCTATAATTCACCCCTCCACTTT.

This clonotype occurred a few times. The rearrangement links TRBV7-2 to TRBJ2-7, with 8 bases identical to TRBD1. The CDR3 runs 16 residues. Germline CDR1 is SGHTA and CDR2 is FQGNSA. With V trimmed by 1 base and J by 3 bases, 8 bases remained unmatched. The CDR3 DNA is TGTGCCAGCAGCTTAGAACGGGACAGGCCGCGCTACGAGCAGTACTTC. This gives the protein CASSLERDRPRYEQYF.

This clonotype was seen a few times. The chain couples TRBV20-1 to TRBJ2-3, with a possible D match to TRBD1 (6 bases). CDR1 and CDR2 (germline): DFQATT, SNEGSKA (reference sequence). Deletions cut 6 bases from V and 5 bases from J, with 24 bases between. The CDR3 is made up of 16 amino acids. In DNA form, the CDR3 reads TGCAGTGCGCCGGGCCGGGACAACGGACCTGGAGATACGCAGTATTTT. Encoded protein: CSAPGRDNGPGDTQYF.

V is TRBV27 and J is TRBJ1-4, with D unresolved. Trimming took 6 bases from V and 8 from J, leaving 25 bases between them. CDR1 and CDR2 from the germline V gene are MNHEY and SMNVEV (reference sequence). The CDR3 consists of 17 residues. CDR3: CASRSGARLTGREKLFF. DNA of the CDR3: TGTGCCAGCAGGTCGGGTGCCCGGCTGACCGGACGGGAAAAACTGTTTTTT.

This clonotype was recorded at least ten times. V gene TRBV5-1 combines with J gene TRBJ1-1, with no clear D. This CDR3 is 13 amino acids long. Germline V lookup: CDR1 SGHRS, CDR2 YFSETQ. Deletions cut 0 bases from V and 4 bases from J, with 7 bases between. CDR3 nucleotide sequence: TGCGCCAGCAGCTTGGACAGCGGCACTGAAGCTTTCTTT. It encodes CASSLDSGTEAFF.

This sequence joins TRBV6-5 and TRBJ2-4; D may be TRBD2 (5 bases). V was clipped by 2 bases and J by 7 bases, with 12 bases between them. The germline gives CDR1 MNHEY, CDR2 SVGAGI. CDR3 length: 14 amino acids. The CDR3 region is CASSYGLAENIQYF. CDR3 in DNA: TGTGCCAGCAGTTACGGGCTAGCCGAGAACATTCAGTACTTC.

This clonotype occurred a few times. This rearrangement joins TRBV18 to TRBJ2-3, with TRBD2 as a possible D gene (5 bases). V lost 4 bases and J lost 5, with 10 bases in between. Germline CDR1 is KGHSH and CDR2 is LQKENI. The CDR3 contains 13 residues. As DNA, the CDR3 is TGTGCCAGCTCACGGGAGATGGGAGATACGCAGTATTTT. This codes for CASSREMGDTQYF.

CDR3 sequence (DNA): TGTGCCAGCAGCTTAATGGGACAGATGGGAGGCTACACCTTC. This encodes CASSLMGQMGGYTF. The chain uses TRBV7-3 and TRBJ1-2; 7 bases agree with TRBD1. This CDR3 is built from 14 residues. Germline assignment: CDR1 SGHTA and CDR2 FQGTGA. Trimming removed 1 base from V and 8 bases from J; junction bases left unmatched: 7.

V usage is TRBV5-1 and J usage is TRBJ1-4, with no clear D. This CDR3 is 15 amino acids long. Trimming took off 3 bases at V and 6 bases at J, with 15 bases between the two ends. Looked up from germline, CDR1 is SGHRS and CDR2 is YFSETQ. The CDR3 loop reads CASSSGLLRDEKLFF. The CDR3 bases are TGCGCCAGCAGCTCCGGGTTGCTGAGGGATGAAAAACTGTTTTTT.

This clonotype was observed a handful of times. This chain uses TRBV6-1 with TRBJ2-2, with 13 bases that match TRBD2. Germline assignment: CDR1 MNHNS and CDR2 SASEGT. Trimming cost V 8 bases and J 7 bases; bases outside gene matches: 10. This CDR3 region has 16 residues. CDR3 protein: CASWRGLAGFNGELFF. CDR3 nucleotides: TGTGCCAGCTGGAGGGGACTAGCGGGGTTTAACGGGGAGCTGTTTTTT.

The table lists this clonotype with a few counts. V is TRBV4-1 and J is TRBJ2-3, with 12 nucleotides matching TRBD2. There are 19 residues in the CDR3. CDR1 is MGHRA and CDR2 is YSYEKL in the germline V gene. Trimming removed 3 bases from V and 0 bases from J; junction bases left unmatched: 10. CDR3 sequence (DNA): TGCGCCAGCAGCCAGATCCTAGCGGGGGGGCCCCTTAGCACAGATACGCAGTATTTT. Translating gives CASSQILAGGPLSTDTQYF.

This clonotype was observed a handful of times. V usage is TRBV6-2 or TRBV6-3 and J usage is TRBJ2-3, with TRBD2 matching 12 bases. Germline-derived CDR1 and CDR2 are MNHEY and SVGEGT. V was pared by 0 bases and J by 4 bases, with 5 bases of the junction left unmatched. The length of the CDR3 is 17 residues. The CDR3 nucleotides read TGTGCCAGCAGTTACTCCCTGACTAGCGGGGGCCCAGATACGCAGTATTTT. It specifies CASSYSLTSGGPDTQYF.

The rearrangement links TRBV20-1 to TRBJ2-1; possible D gene TRBD1, 6 bases. The CDR3 contains 15 residues. Germline values: CDR1 DFQATT, CDR2 SNEGSKA (reference sequence). V lost 3 bases and J lost 6, with 18 bases in between. DNA for the CDR3: TGCAGTGCTAGCCTCCTTCGGACAGAATCCAATGAGCAGTTCTTC. The encoded protein is CSASLLRTESNEQFF.

The chain is built from TRBV7-2 and TRBJ2-3; 7 nucleotides line up with TRBD2. The germline gives CDR1 SGHTA, CDR2 FQGNSA. CDR3 size: 16 residues. The trim removed 1 base at V and 2 bases at J, leaving 6 bases unmatched. CDR3 nucleotide sequence: TGTGCCAGCAGCTTAGGGAGGCGGGGGATCACAGATACGCAGTATTTT. This gives the protein CASSLGRRGITDTQYF.

The table lists this clonotype with a few counts. This chain joins TRBV4-1 and TRBJ2-5; TRBD1 or TRBD2 may be the D gene (6 bases each). Germline V CDR1 and CDR2: MGHRA, YSYEKL. This CDR3 has 16 residues. V shed 4 bases and J shed 0 bases, with 15 bases lying between them. The CDR3 DNA reads as TGCGCCAGCAGCCCCGGTCCGGGGGCTAACCAAGAGACCCAGTACTTC. Its translation: CASSPGPGANQETQYF.

This clonotype was detected a few times. The chain employs TRBV4-1 and TRBJ2-1; D unclear. This CDR3 is built from 17 residues. Germline lookup yields CDR1 MGHRA and CDR2 YSYEKL. Trimming removed 0 bases at V and 0 bases at J, with 12 bases between. CDR3 in amino acids: CASSQERERSSYNEQFF. The CDR3, as DNA: TGCGCCAGCAGCCAAGAACGCGAGAGGAGCTCCTACAATGAGCAGTTCTTC.

This chain joins TRBV5-6 and TRBJ1-6; D uncertain. Germline V lookup: CDR1 SGHDT, CDR2 YYEEEE. The CDR3 consists of 13 residues. V was clipped by 1 base and J by 6 bases, with 5 bases between them. The CDR3 DNA reads TGTGCCAGCAGCTTGTTTCCTAATTCACCCCTCCACTTT. This translates into CASSLFPNSPLHF.

This clonotype showed up just a few times. The chain joins TRBV4-3 to TRBJ2-3; TRBD2 matches 11 bases. The V gene end was trimmed by 1 base and the J gene end by 2 bases; junction bases not matched to a gene: 5. The length of the CDR3 is 17 residues. Germline values: CDR1 LGHNA, CDR2 YSLEER. This CDR3 is CASSQVLAGGHTDTQYF. In nucleotides, the CDR3 is TGCGCCAGCAGCCAAGTCCTAGCGGGGGGTCACACAGATACGCAGTATTTT.

This clonotype was found a few times. The rearrangement joins TRBV5-1 to TRBJ2-1, with D possibly TRBD1 on 6 matching bases. CDR3 length: 14 amino acids. Trimming removed 3 bases from V and 2 bases from J, with 9 bases in between. CDR1 is SGHRS and CDR2 is YFSETQ in the germline V gene. Written as DNA, the CDR3 is TGCGCCAGCAGCTCAGGGGAAGCCTACAATGAGCAGTTCTTC. The encoded protein is CASSSGEAYNEQFF. The variable domain in full, completed from reference TRBV5-1 and TRBJ2-1, reads KAGVTQTPRYLIKTRGQQVTLSCSPISGHRSVSWYQQTPGQGLQFLFEYFSETQRNKGNFPGRFSGRQFSNSRSEMNVSTLELGDSALYLCASSSGEAYNEQFFGPGTRLTVL.

The table lists this clonotype with a few counts. The chain carries TRBV18 and TRBJ2-2, with TRBD1 matching over 7 bases. CDR3 length: 16 residues. Unmatched junction bases numbered 8, after V lost 3 bases and J lost 4 bases. The germline V gene encodes CDR1 KGHSH and CDR2 LQKENI. In DNA, the CDR3 is TGTGCCAGCTCACCCACGACAGGGCGGGTCACCGGGGAGCTGTTTTTT. This translates into CASSPTTGRVTGELFF.

A few counts support this clonotype. The DNA of the CDR3 is TGTGCCAGCAGGTCCAGGGTGGAGAAGCCCCAGCATTTT. Amino acid sequence: CASRSRVEKPQHF. This chain links TRBV6-1 with TRBJ1-5; a possible D gene is TRBD1 (5 bases). CDR3 length equals 13 residues. CDR1 is MNHNS and CDR2 is SASEGT in the germline V gene. Between the trimmed V and J ends, which lost 6 bases and 8 bases, there was a span of 14 bases.

This clonotype was detected a few times. The V and J genes are TRBV4-3 and TRBJ2-3, with 7 nucleotides matching TRBD2. Germline CDR1 is LGHNA and CDR2 is YSLEER. V dropped 0 bases and J dropped 6; count of bases not matched to a gene: 3. This CDR3 is 14 amino acids long. The CDR3 nucleotides read TGCGCCAGCAGCCAAGATCGAGCGGGGGATACGCAGTATTTT. It specifies CASSQDRAGDTQYF.

The rearrangement links TRBV5-1 to TRBJ2-7; possible D gene TRBD2, 5 bases. Trimming took off 2 bases at V and 1 base at J, with 16 bases between the two ends. The CDR3 spans 16 residues. Germline assignment: CDR1 SGHRS and CDR2 YFSETQ. This CDR3 reads CASSFGPGYGSYEQYF. The CDR3 region has the DNA TGCGCCAGCAGCTTTGGTCCGGGATATGGGTCCTACGAGCAGTACTTC.

The chain employs TRBV7-6 and TRBJ2-7, with D perhaps TRBD1 or TRBD2 (5 bases each). This CDR3 comprises 13 residues. With 4 bases removed from V and 6 bases from J, the gap between germline ends came to 13 bases. From germline, CDR1 is SGHVS and CDR2 FNYEAQ. Here the CDR3 DNA reads TGTGCCAGCAGCTCCCAAGGGGCGGGCGAGCAGTACTTC. It encodes CASSSQGAGEQYF.

The V call is TRBV6-5, the J call TRBJ1-1; TRBD1 aligns across 7 bases. J gave up 12 bases and V 0 bases, and 7 bases lay outside the gene matches. Per the germline V gene, CDR1 is MNHEY and CDR2 is SVGAGI. The CDR3 is 13 residues long. CDR3 coding DNA: TGTGCCAGCAGTTACTCGATCCAGGGGGTACCTTTCTTT. Translation gives CASSYSIQGVPFF.

This chain links TRBV5-1 with TRBJ1-1; 11 bases are shared with TRBD1. Per the germline V gene, CDR1 is SGHRS and CDR2 is YFSETQ. The CDR3 sequence is 13 residues long. V was clipped by 4 bases and J by 9 bases; unmatched bases: 5. CDR3 amino acids: CASSGQGADQAFF. CDR3 sequence (DNA): TGCGCCAGCAGCGGACAGGGGGCAGACCAAGCTTTCTTT.

This clonotype was counted a few times. This sequence joins TRBV6-1 and TRBJ2-1, with TRBD2 matching 14 bases. This CDR3 has 16 residues. Germline values: CDR1 MNHNS, CDR2 SASEGT. V was clipped by 6 bases and J by 10 bases; unmatched bases: 11. In DNA, the CDR3 is TGTGCCAGCAGCCCACCCAACCGACTAGCGGGGGGGGAGCAGTTCTTC. Translation gives CASSPPNRLAGGEQFF.

This clonotype was detected a few times. The chain recombines TRBV7-9 with TRBJ2-1; TRBD2 matches 7 bases. V was clipped by 7 bases and J by 5 bases; unmatched bases: 8. The CDR3 has 14 amino acids. Germline CDR1 SEHNR, CDR2 FQNEAQ (reference sequence). The CDR3 nucleotides read TGTGCCAGCAACTTTTTCGCGGGGGACAATGAGCAGTTCTTC. Translating it yields CASNFFAGDNEQFF.

This chain links TRBV15 with TRBJ1-1; D is unresolved. CDR3 length equals 16 residues. V gave up 0 bases and J gave up 5 bases, with 16 bases separating them. The germline CDR1 and CDR2 sequences are LNHNV and YYDKDF (reference sequence). DNA for the CDR3: TGTGCCACCAGCAGAGATCCTTACGCGTCGTTGACTGAAGCTTTCTTT. It specifies CATSRDPYASLTEAFF.

This clonotype has just a few counts. This chain joins TRBV7-8 and TRBJ1-1, with D uncertain. With 2 bases removed from V and 8 bases from J, the gap between germline ends came to 12 bases. Germline V CDR1 and CDR2: SGHVS, FQNEAQ. The CDR3 extends over 13 amino acids. CDR3 in DNA: TGTGCCAGCAGCTTACCCGACCGAGGAGAAGCTTTCTTT. It yields the protein CASSLPDRGEAFF.